This is a list of T cell receptor beta chains from one sample in a study of T cells after somatic rescue of genetic block. Only in-frame clones appear in the TCRdb table, and some are missing; sequencing was by immunoSEQ multiplex PCR. Of 110,000 or so clones listed, under 95% are singletons. Sequencing used peripheral blood mononuclear cells (PBMCs). Source of these receptors: a woman aged 18 to 35. The CDR3 runs from the conserved cysteine through the conserved F or W.

v_gene: TRBV5-8; j_gene: TRBJ2-1; CDR3aa: CASSGPRSSSYNEQFF
v_gene: TRBV28; j_gene: TRBJ1-2; CDR3aa: CASSSSPGLANYGYTF
v_gene: TRBV19; j_gene: TRBJ2-2; CDR3aa: CASRLAGNTGELFF
v_gene: TRBV2; j_gene: TRBJ2-3; CDR3aa: CASSEGTQYF
v_gene: TRBV7-3; j_gene: TRBJ2-2; CDR3aa: CASGSTSGAMNTGELFF
v_gene: TRBV6-5; j_gene: TRBJ2-1; CDR3aa: CASSAGSPSDNEQFF
v_gene: TRBV11-2; j_gene: TRBJ2-7; CDR3aa: CASSSSGSEQYF
v_gene: TRBV6-1; j_gene: TRBJ2-7; CDR3aa: CAIGQGSNYEQYF
v_gene: TRBV12-5; j_gene: TRBJ2-3; CDR3aa: CASGLGDTQYF
v_gene: TRBV28; j_gene: TRBJ1-2; CDR3aa: CASGTGGSYGYTF
v_gene: TRBV7-7; j_gene: TRBJ2-5; CDR3aa: CASSPRTGWETQYF
v_gene: TRBV19; j_gene: TRBJ1-2; CDR3aa: CASSRYGYTF
v_gene: TRBV27; j_gene: TRBJ1-1; CDR3aa: CASNPAGLSNTEAFF
v_gene: TRBV27; j_gene: TRBJ1-5; CDR3aa: CASSAQTGAENQPQHF
v_gene: TRBV4-3; j_gene: TRBJ1-6; CDR3aa: CASSRGDRDNSPLHF
v_gene: TRBV5-5; j_gene: TRBJ2-7; CDR3aa: CASSPQQGAKHEQYF
v_gene: TRBV28; j_gene: TRBJ1-3; CDR3aa: CASSFRQALRGNTIYF
v_gene: TRBV19; j_gene: TRBJ2-1; CDR3aa: CASSIFSGNEQFF
v_gene: TRBV28; j_gene: TRBJ1-2; CDR3aa: CASNPRDRPFYGYTF
v_gene: TRBV2; j_gene: TRBJ1-5; CDR3aa: CASSEEGLGNQPQHF
v_gene: TRBV5-5; j_gene: TRBJ2-7; CDR3aa: CASSLAAGRYEQYF
v_gene: TRBV7-9; j_gene: TRBJ1-4; CDR3aa: CASSPLRGGEKLFF
v_gene: TRBV4-2; j_gene: TRBJ2-1; CDR3aa: CASSTGTEAYNEQFF
v_gene: TRBV28; j_gene: TRBJ1-1; CDR3aa: CASRTPGPPVTEAFF
v_gene: TRBV11-2; j_gene: TRBJ1-2; CDR3aa: CASSPPYSTALGYTF
v_gene: TRBV5-4; j_gene: TRBJ2-7; CDR3aa: CASSGGQGFDEQYF
v_gene: TRBV27; j_gene: TRBJ2-7; CDR3aa: CASSAWESSYEQYF
v_gene: TRBV5-1; j_gene: TRBJ1-5; CDR3aa: CASSLDSNQPQHF
v_gene: TRBV18; j_gene: TRBJ2-1; CDR3aa: CASSINSYNEQFF
v_gene: TRBV5-4; j_gene: TRBJ1-2; CDR3aa: CASRSTQTNYGYTF
v_gene: TRBV5-1; j_gene: TRBJ1-4; CDR3aa: CASSLTVTNEKLFF
v_gene: TRBV7-3; j_gene: TRBJ2-7; CDR3aa: CASSYASGGNYEQYF
v_gene: TRBV28; j_gene: TRBJ1-2; CDR3aa: CASSWGQGNGYTF
v_gene: TRBV5-4; j_gene: TRBJ2-1; CDR3aa: CASSLVSRNEQFF
v_gene: TRBV7-9; j_gene: TRBJ1-1; CDR3aa: CASSRQGANTEAFF
v_gene: TRBV28; j_gene: TRBJ2-7; CDR3aa: CASSLGSFYEQYF
v_gene: TRBV5-5; j_gene: TRBJ2-5; CDR3aa: CASSPGGDGQETQYF
v_gene: TRBV6-6; j_gene: TRBJ2-2; CDR3aa: CASSYGGPGELFF
v_gene: TRBV7-2; j_gene: TRBJ1-6; CDR3aa: CASSFQGRRSYNSPLHF
v_gene: TRBV4-2; j_gene: TRBJ1-3; CDR3aa: CASSRMRDTIYF
v_gene: TRBV4-3; j_gene: TRBJ2-5; CDR3aa: CASSQDWTGRTTQYF